Sequencing of this TCR beta chain was carried out in a study of STAT5B mutations in CD4+ large granular lymphocyte leukemia. In regard to this clone: Its matching antigen is unknown.

Study results and limitations: Without putative leukemic clones, patient CD4-sorted repertoires remained more clonal than healthy CD4+ repertoires.

This CDR3 region has 14 residues. Trimming took off 7 bases at V and 1 base at J, with 11 bases between the two ends. Germline V gene sequence: CDR1 ENHRY, CDR2 SYGVKD. The data were produced by immunoSEQ multiplex PCR, yet TCRdb's version contains in-frame clones alone and is incomplete. The top ten hold around 7% of the sample, which has fewer than 40,000 clones, approximately 82% seen once. This TCR came from a human donor in good health. The source material was CD4+ T cells from blood buffy coats. The chain combines TRBV10-3 with TRBJ1-5, with D perhaps TRBD1 (6 bases). The DNA of the CDR3 is TGTGCCATCAAAGAAACAGGGAGCAATCAGCCCCAGCATTTT. Translation: CAIKETGSNQPQHF.